This T cell receptor (beta chain) was captured by sequencing in a study of shared clonotypes between healthy human individuals (dated by TCRdb to between 2020 and 2021). For the study in its entirety: Three men and two women, aged 18 to 49 years, made up the cohort. Each donor's leukapheresis produced roughly between roughly 0.85 and 9.5 billion PBMCs. For each donor, three plates each were used for CD4 naive and CD4 memory, two plates were used for CD8 naive, and one plate was used for CD8 memory. To estimate repertoire size and how much clonotype sharing occurs between individuals, the study deeply sequenced the blood TCR repertoires of 5 or 6 healthy adults. Different laboratories and diverse techniques were used to prepare libraries and sequence TCR repertoires, to increase sequencing depth and limit assay-specific biases. The paper's findings and limits, for the study overall: Larger estimated clonotype richness was generally found for naive subsets than for memory subsets. Sampling was restricted to blood, and TCR repertoires in tissue are likely to differ from TCR repertoires in blood. Compared with non-shared clonotypes, clonotypes shared by all four sorted-subset donors had higher generation probabilities. Pairwise subsampling led to the expectation that sequencing depth would affect the degree of clonotype sharing among donors. Because the study included only a small number of donors, the genetic and exposure-history diversity represented was limited. Across several donors, about 5% of naive CD4, roughly 3.5% of naive CD8, under 2.5% of memory CD4, and approximately 0.4% of memory CD8 clonotypes were shared. Incomplete sequencing was indicated by rarefaction of sorted-subset datasets, despite the large sequencing depth.

CDR1 and CDR2 were assigned from the germline V gene as KGHSH and LQKENI. The V end loses 1 base and the J end loses 1 base, and a stretch of 16 bases separates them. The CDR3 contains 17 residues, cysteine and phenylalanine counted. Only the CDR3 portion is preserved as DNA: 51 bases, with reading frame beginning at the first base. The donors were healthy, HIV-negative adults with no recently reported acute infections or vaccinations. Every donor was a Caucasian adult residing in Nashville, Tennessee, USA. Magnetic negative selection was used to enrich CD4+ T cells, after which naive cells were positively selected on CD45RA and the negative fraction became the memory subset. Blood was collected by leukapheresis, and PBMCs were isolated by Ficoll-Histopaque density gradient centrifugation and then cryopreserved in liquid nitrogen vapor phase. Analytical flow cytometry was used to check the purity and quantity of every magnetically sorted T cell population. Genomic DNA was isolated from every sorted fraction and measured by UV absorbance on a Nanodrop 2000c.

Points on this clone: Its antigen has not been determined. Base qualities are missing; no much larger clone stands one base away.

Using the deep immunoSEQ assay, TCR CDR3 regions were amplified from genomic DNA by multiplex PCR. Genomic DNA extracted from each cell subset was distributed evenly over all wells of several immunoSEQ 96-well plates, and each plate served as one replicate. For sorted subsets, each replicate PCR was loaded with 200 ng genomic DNA, equivalent to 30,000 or so T cell genomes. Purified libraries were measured with a Qubit 3.0 fluorometer, size-checked on a Bioanalyzer 2100, and measured again with the KAPA Library Quantification kit. Each immunoSEQ 96-well plate was sequenced on its own single-read 150-cycle Illumina NextSeq 550 flow cell. The study's processing was this. Because the immunoSEQ output held only junctional sequences and lacked quality scores, the filtering could not match the filtering applied to full-length reads. Sequences were annotated with PyIR, a Python wrapper for IgBLAST v1.9, and V/J genes and CDR3 were assigned using IMGT germline references. Reads with weak V/J assignments (E-value above 1e-6), missing CDR3, stop codons, out-of-frame junctions, or ambiguous translated residues were removed. A V3J clonotype was defined by an identical inferred V gene, J gene, and CDR3 amino acid sequence. To compute the percentage overlap between repertoires, the number of shared unique clonotypes was divided by the size of the smaller repertoire. Three approaches were used to assess repertoire richness: RTK rarefaction, the Chao1 estimator, and Recon v2.1 estimates of unobserved clonotypes. For all TCRbeta clonotypes obtained by the gDNA method from a handful of donors, generation probabilities were computed with OLGA. TCRdb carries this immuneACCESS record with in-frame sequences only. Its versions omit some clonotypes, under half of them owing to an unresolved V gene in the studies checked, with the rest unexplained. That table furnishes V, J and clone size, whereas the DNA furnished D and trimming. The sample records some 1.5 million clones, roughly 98% of which are singletons. The biggest ten clones account for around 0.47% of the sample.

Sample: naive CD4+ T cells sorted from blood. Read against the paper, the sample's cell subset or site label means: CD45RA+ positively selected. This TCR was recovered from a man aged 30-40 years in good health. Here the chain combines TRBV18 and TRBJ2-5; TRBD1 is perhaps the D gene, given 5 matching bases. DNA sequence: TGTGCCAGCTCACCACTTGGACAAGGGGATCTCCAAGAGACCCAGTACTTC. This sequence encodes CASSPLGQGDLQETQYF.